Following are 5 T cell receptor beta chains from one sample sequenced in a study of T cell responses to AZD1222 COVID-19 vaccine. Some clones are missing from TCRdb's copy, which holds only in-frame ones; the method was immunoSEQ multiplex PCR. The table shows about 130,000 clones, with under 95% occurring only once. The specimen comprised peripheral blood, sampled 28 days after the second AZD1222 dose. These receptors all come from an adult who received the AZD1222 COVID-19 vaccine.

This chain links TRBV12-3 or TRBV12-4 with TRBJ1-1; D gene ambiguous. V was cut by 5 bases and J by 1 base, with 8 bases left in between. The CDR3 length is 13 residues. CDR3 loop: CASSSFGNTEAFF. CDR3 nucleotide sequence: TGTGCCAGCAGTAGCTTTGGGAACACTGAAGCTTTCTTT.

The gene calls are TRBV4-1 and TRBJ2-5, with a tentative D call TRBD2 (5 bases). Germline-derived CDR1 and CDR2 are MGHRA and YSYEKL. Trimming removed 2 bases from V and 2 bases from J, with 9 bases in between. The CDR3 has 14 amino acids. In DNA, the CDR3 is TGCGCCAGCAGCCAAATCGGAGGACAAGAGACCCAGTACTTC. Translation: CASSQIGGQETQYF.

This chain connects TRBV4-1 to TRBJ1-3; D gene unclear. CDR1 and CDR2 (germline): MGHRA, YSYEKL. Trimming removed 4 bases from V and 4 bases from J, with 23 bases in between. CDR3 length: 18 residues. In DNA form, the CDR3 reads TGCGCCAGCAGCCTGACCTCACCCCGGATCGCGGCGGGAAACACCATATATTTT. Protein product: CASSLTSPRIAAGNTIYF.

CDR3 nucleotides: TGCAGTGCTAGTGACTATGGACAGTCCTCCTACGAGCAGTACTTC. Translating gives CSASDYGQSSYEQYF. The rearrangement uses TRBV20-1 and TRBJ2-7; D possibly corresponds to TRBD1 (6 bases). The CDR3 has 15 amino acids. CDR1 is DFQATT and CDR2 is SNEGSKA in the germline V gene (reference sequence). The V end lost 3 bases, the J end lost 0 bases, and 15 bases lay between the germline ends.

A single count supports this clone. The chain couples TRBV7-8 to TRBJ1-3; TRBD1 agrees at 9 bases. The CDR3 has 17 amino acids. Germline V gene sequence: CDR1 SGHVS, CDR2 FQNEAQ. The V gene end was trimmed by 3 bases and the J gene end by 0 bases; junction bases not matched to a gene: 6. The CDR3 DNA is TGTGCCAGCAGCTTCACAGGGGGCGTTAGCTCTGGAAACACCATATATTTT. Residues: CASSFTGGVSSGNTIYF.